This T cell receptor (beta chain) came from a study of T cell responses to AZD1222 COVID-19 vaccine (dated by TCRdb to the early 2020s). Some background on the complete study: A total of under 250 trial participants underwent TCR sequencing, of whom about 210 had received two doses of AZD1222 and some 25 had received two doses of the MenACWY control vaccine. Enrollment into the trials was organized by age into subgroups of 18-55, 56-69 and 70-plus years, and those subgroups contained 148, 28 and 57 TCR-sequenced participants, respectively.

The junction carries 14 bases between V and J, which are trimmed by 9 bases and 8 bases respectively. From cysteine to phenylalanine, the CDR3 is 11 amino acids long. Here the CDR3 DNA is all that survives: 33 bases in frame from base 1. A note on this clone: Its antigen specificity is not known. No much larger clone exists at a distance of one base, and base qualities are not known.

The CDR3 regions of human TCRbeta chains were analyzed by immunosequencing. In the source study's methods: TCRs in the repertoires were compared against a reference library of SARS-CoV-2-specific TCRs that had been generated with the MIRA antigen-specificity platform. Breadth was defined as the fraction of unique TCRs that were SARS-CoV-2-associated. Depth was defined as the fraction of total T cells that were SARS-CoV-2-associated. Using the MIRA data, each spike-specific TCR was assigned both to the spike region to which the TCR was reactive and to a CD4 or CD8 class. Log10-transformed breadth and depth values were compared by one-way ANOVA with Sidak's multiple comparisons tests. TCRdb obtained this table from immuneACCESS and retained in-frame rearrangements with V and J assigned. These tables miss some clones; where compared with another copy, unresolved V genes account for less than half of the shortfall, and the remainder is unexplained. V and J calls and clone size are as listed in that table; D and trimming were resolved from the DNA. This sample has about 110,000 clones in its table, and roughly 90% of those were observed once. The top ten hold more than 2% of the sample.

General conclusions and limits of the study: After two AZD1222 doses, spike-specific TCR breadth and depth were significantly higher than at day 0 and than in MenACWY recipients. In the small 56-69-year group, the increase in depth fell short of significance, most likely because of low power. Reportedly, close to half of the unique spike-specific TCRs recognized epitopes lying outside the regions that are mutated in the B.1.351 and B.1.1.7 variants. Only five to seven AZD1222 recipients were SARS-CoV-2 seropositive at baseline, limiting conclusions about previously exposed vaccinees. Vaccine-associated CD4 TCRs spanned the whole spike protein, with dominant responses in regions 160-218 and 743-854. Participants were mostly white British, with more females than males. The authors suggested clonal diversity may have been underestimated. Because no day 14 peak-response samples were available, the repertoires could be characterized only after the peak T cell response.

Reading the label with the study, this specimen's time point is: about 28 days (+/-7) after the second vaccine dose. AZD1222 recipients with second doses at about 4 weeks or about 12 weeks were pooled, because spike-specific TCR depth and breadth did not differ between schedules. Vaccinee samples were obtained from the UK trials COV001 and COV002, which included a single-blind randomized controlled phase 2/3 trial of AZD1222 (ChAdOx1 nCoV-19) in healthy adults. For TCRbeta chain sequencing, PBMC samples from trial participants were taken at day 0 and at day 28 after the second dose. The sample here was peripheral blood, taken 28 days after the second AZD1222 dose. The chain is made from TRBV12-3 or TRBV12-4 and TRBJ2-7; TRBD1 could be the D gene, as 6 bases match. The clonotype comes from an adult who received the AZD1222 COVID-19 vaccine. The CDR3 protein is CASRIQGQQYF. The DNA reads as follows: TGTGCCAGTAGGATTCAGGGGCAGCAGTACTTC.